This note documents a single T cell receptor beta chain sequence. Its specificity is unknown. This sample is drawn from a study of identical twins. The CDR3 covers 14 residues. Per germline, CDR1 DFQATT and CDR2 SNEGSKA (reference sequence). Trimming pared 1 base from V and 1 base from J, leaving 8 bases between. TCRdb redid the calling of the 5' RACE reads with MiXCR, one entry per CDR3 protein. The top ten hold roughly 3% of the sample, which has a few hundred thousand distinct CDR3 sequences, around 9.6% seen once. Findings of the study overall: Its conclusions, products of cross-sectional statistical analysis, did not come from following the same donors.

The same data also contributed to another study, on yellow fever vaccine responses in identical twins. From that paper: Vaccine-induced T cell responses in twins were reportedly observed to appear partly convergent, partly personalized.

This sequence joins TRBV20-1 and TRBJ2-4; D is ambiguous. The clonotype was recovered from a woman between 18 and 29 years old in good health. The sequenced sample was PBMCs. CDR3 sequence: CSARAPGAKNIQYF. In nucleotides, the CDR3 is TGCAGTGCTAGAGCTCCGGGCGCCAAAAACATTCAGTACTTC.